This T cell receptor beta chain was captured in a study of glioma-infiltrating T cells. Study outcomes and limitations: Above-expected tissue-blood divergence occurred in all gliomas, most in low-grade ones. CDR3 overlap between tissue and blood was very small.

Using RNA template, CDR3s of TCR alpha and beta were amplified with iRepertoire arm-PCR. MiXCR was run by TCRdb on the multiplex PCR reads, yielding one entry per CDR3 protein. The sample holds some 99,000 distinct CDR3 sequences, less than 30% seen once. The CDR3 is 14 residues long. The germline V gene encodes CDR1 MDHEN and CDR2 SYDVKM. Trimming removed 8 bases at V and 6 bases at J, with 19 bases between. In its sample, this clonotype was seen many times. Its antigen is not identified. The chain is built from TRBV28 and TRBJ1-1; D remains unclear. Sequencing was performed on glioma tissue, nonneoplastic brain tissue, or PBMCs (not recorded which). The source is a human donor with low-grade glioma or glioblastoma, undergoing nonglioma brain surgery, or in good health (not recorded which). CDR3 residues: CASGYRDRIPEAFF. The CDR3 DNA reads as TGTGCCAGCGGCTACAGAGATCGGATCCCTGAAGCTTTCTTT.